The 9 T cell receptor beta chains in this list originate from one sample, sequenced in a study of blood T cell repertoires in COVID-19 (dated by TCRdb to the early 2020s). Receptor libraries were prepared by the immunoSEQ multiplex PCR assay. TCRdb mirrors the immuneACCESS table, restricted to in-frame sequences. Some clones are absent from its copies; in checked studies, under half trace to an unresolved V gene, and the reason for the others is unknown. This sample lists 200,000 to 250,000 clones; roughly 90% were detected once. The ten largest account for around 2.9% of the sample. The sequenced sample was peripheral blood. The source of these receptors is a woman aged 60 to 75 with acute or convalescent COVID-19.

The chain is built from TRBV19 and TRBJ2-4; D perhaps matches TRBD1 (6 bases). The germline V and J ends were trimmed by 5 bases and 8 bases, with 13 bases remaining between them. CDR3 size: 13 residues. Germline values: CDR1 LNHDA, CDR2 SQIVND (reference sequence). The CDR3, as DNA: TGTGCCAGTAGTGCAGACAGGCGGGACATTCAGTACTTC. Protein product: CASSADRRDIQYF.

This clone was picked up a small number of times. This chain uses TRBV24-1 with TRBJ1-6; D not certain. CDR3 length: 13 amino acids. From germline, CDR1 is KGHDR and CDR2 SFDVKD. Deletions cut 6 bases from V and 5 bases from J, with 7 bases between. CDR3 in amino acids: CATSQGDNSPLHF. DNA of the CDR3: TGTGCCACCAGTCAAGGAGATAATTCACCCCTCCACTTT.

This sequence joins TRBV6-5 and TRBJ1-2; 11 nucleotides align to TRBD1. Germline CDR1 MNHEY, CDR2 SVGAGI. The CDR3 extends over 15 amino acids. J was trimmed by 6 bases and V by 4 bases; bases with no gene match: 7. Here the CDR3 DNA reads TGTGCCAGCAGTTCGCCCGGACAGGGGGCAAATGGCTACACCTTC. Encoded protein: CASSSPGQGANGYTF.

CDR3 in amino acids: CASRWTGGSNQPQHF. The DNA of the CDR3 is TGTGCCAGCAGATGGACAGGTGGGAGCAATCAGCCCCAGCATTTT. J is TRBJ1-5 and V is TRBV27; TRBD1 aligns across 7 bases. Germline CDR1 reads MNHEY; CDR2 reads SMNVEV (reference sequence). This CDR3 contains 15 residues. With V trimmed by 6 bases and J by 1 base, 6 bases remained unmatched.

The chain carries TRBV6-2 or TRBV6-3 and TRBJ2-1, with TRBD2 matching 7 bases. V was clipped by 5 bases and J by 6 bases; unmatched bases: 7. The CDR3 sequence is 14 residues long. Germline assignment: CDR1 MNHEY and CDR2 SVGEGT. CDR3 region: CASSIAGAVNEQFF. CDR3 nucleotide sequence: TGTGCCAGCAGTATCGCGGGAGCGGTCAATGAGCAGTTCTTC.

This sequence joins TRBV7-9 and TRBJ1-1, with 8 bases lining up with TRBD1. This CDR3 has 15 residues. Per the germline V gene, CDR1 is SEHNR and CDR2 is FQNEAQ (reference sequence). Unmatched junction bases numbered 6, after V lost 1 base and J lost 5 bases. CDR3 amino acids: CASSLVGTGGTEAFF. Here the CDR3 DNA reads TGTGCCAGCAGCTTAGTTGGGACAGGCGGGACTGAAGCTTTCTTT.

CDR3 residues: CASSERGVYNEQFF. The CDR3 bases are TGTGCCAGCTCCGAGCGGGGGGTGTACAATGAGCAGTTCTTC. The rearrangement links TRBV25-1 to TRBJ2-1; TRBD2 agrees at 9 bases. Looked up from germline, CDR1 is MGHDK and CDR2 is SYGVNS. The CDR3 runs 14 residues. V lost 8 bases and J lost 4; bases outside the gene matches: 6.

The chain uses TRBV19 and TRBJ2-3, with TRBD2 matching 10 bases. The germline V gene encodes CDR1 LNHDA and CDR2 SQIVND (reference sequence). V shed 8 bases, J shed 4 bases, and the junction held 9 bases outside the gene matches. The CDR3 runs to 15 residues. The CDR3 reads CASAPDGLAADTQYF. The CDR3 bases are TGTGCCAGTGCCCCCGATGGACTAGCGGCAGATACGCAGTATTTT. Full variable domain (remainder filled in from reference TRBV19 and TRBJ2-3): DGGITQSPKYLFRKEGQNVTLSCEQNLNHDAMYWYRQDPGQGLRLIYYSQIVNDFQKGDIAEGYSVSREKKESFPLTVTSAQKNPTAFYLCASAPDGLAADTQYFGPGTRLTVL.

The rearrangement joins TRBV12-5 to TRBJ1-4; no firm D call. The CDR3 spans 14 residues. The V end lost 1 base, the J end lost 5 bases, and 8 bases lay between the germline ends. The germline V gene has CDR1 LGHNT and CDR2 FRNRAP. CDR3 sequence: CASGLGLVNEKLFF. The CDR3 bases are TGTGCTAGTGGTTTGGGCTTAGTAAATGAAAAACTGTTTTTT.